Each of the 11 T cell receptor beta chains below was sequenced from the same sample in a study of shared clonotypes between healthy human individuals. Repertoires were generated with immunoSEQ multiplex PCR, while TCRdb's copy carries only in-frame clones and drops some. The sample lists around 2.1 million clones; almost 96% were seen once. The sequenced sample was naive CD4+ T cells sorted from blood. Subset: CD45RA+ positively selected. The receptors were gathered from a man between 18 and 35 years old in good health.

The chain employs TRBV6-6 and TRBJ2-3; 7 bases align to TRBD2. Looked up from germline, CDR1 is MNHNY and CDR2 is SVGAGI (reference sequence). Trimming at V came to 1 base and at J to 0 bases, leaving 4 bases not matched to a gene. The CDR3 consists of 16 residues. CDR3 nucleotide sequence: TGTGCCAGCAGTTACTGGCGGGAGTATAGCACAGATACGCAGTATTTT. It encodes CASSYWREYSTDTQYF.

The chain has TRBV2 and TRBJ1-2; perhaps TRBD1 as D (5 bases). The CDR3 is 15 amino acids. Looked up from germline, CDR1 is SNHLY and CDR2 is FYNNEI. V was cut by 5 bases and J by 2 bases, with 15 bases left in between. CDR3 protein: CASSLRDGTNYGYTF. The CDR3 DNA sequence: TGTGCCAGCAGTCTTCGGGACGGAACAAACTATGGCTACACCTTC. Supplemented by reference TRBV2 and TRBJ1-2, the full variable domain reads EPEVTQTPSHQVTQMGQEVILRCVPISNHLYFYWYRQILGQKVEFLVSFYNNEISEKSEIFDDQFSVERPDGSNFTLKIRSTKLEDSAMYFCASSLRDGTNYGYTFGSGTRLTVV.

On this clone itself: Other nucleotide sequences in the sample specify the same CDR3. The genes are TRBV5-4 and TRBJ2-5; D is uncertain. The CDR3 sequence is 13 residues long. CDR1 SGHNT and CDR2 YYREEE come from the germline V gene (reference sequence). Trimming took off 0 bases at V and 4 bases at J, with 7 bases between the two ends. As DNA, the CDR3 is TGTGCCAGCAGCTTGGCTCTCGGAGAGACCCAGTACTTC. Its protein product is CASSLALGETQYF. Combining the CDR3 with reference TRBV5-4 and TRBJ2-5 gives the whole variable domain ETGVTQSPTHLIKTRGQQVTLRCSSQSGHNTVSWYQQALGQGPQFIFQYYREEENGRGNFPPRFSGLQFPNYSSELNVNALELDDSALYLCASSLALGETQYFGPGTRLLVL.

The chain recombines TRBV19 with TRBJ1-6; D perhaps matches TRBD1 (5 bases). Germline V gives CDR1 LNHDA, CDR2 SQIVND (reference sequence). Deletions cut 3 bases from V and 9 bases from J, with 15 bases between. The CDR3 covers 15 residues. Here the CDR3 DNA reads TGTGCCAGTAGTATTTTTATCGAGGGGAGTTCACCCCTCCACTTT. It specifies CASSIFIEGSSPLHF.

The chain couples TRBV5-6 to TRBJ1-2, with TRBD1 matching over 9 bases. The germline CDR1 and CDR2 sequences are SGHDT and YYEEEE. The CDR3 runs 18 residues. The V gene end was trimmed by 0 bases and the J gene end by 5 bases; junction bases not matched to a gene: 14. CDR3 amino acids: CASSLVGQGTFGSYGYTF. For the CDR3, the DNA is TGTGCCAGCAGCTTGGTTGGACAGGGGACGTTCGGTAGTTATGGCTACACCTTC.

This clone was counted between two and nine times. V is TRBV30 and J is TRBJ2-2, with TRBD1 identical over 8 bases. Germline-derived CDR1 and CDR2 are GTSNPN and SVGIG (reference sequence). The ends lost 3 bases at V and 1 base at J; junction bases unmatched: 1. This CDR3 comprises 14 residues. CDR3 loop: CAWRGTGNTGELFF. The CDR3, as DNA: TGTGCCTGGAGGGGGACAGGGAACACCGGGGAGCTGTTTTTT.

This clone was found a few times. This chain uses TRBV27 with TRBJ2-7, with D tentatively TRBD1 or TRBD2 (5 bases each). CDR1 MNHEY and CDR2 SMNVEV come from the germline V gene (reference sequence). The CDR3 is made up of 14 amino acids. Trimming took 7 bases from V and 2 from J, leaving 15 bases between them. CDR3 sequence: CASTNGTLTYEQYF. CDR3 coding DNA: TGTGCCAGCACTAACGGGACGCTCACCTACGAGCAGTACTTC.

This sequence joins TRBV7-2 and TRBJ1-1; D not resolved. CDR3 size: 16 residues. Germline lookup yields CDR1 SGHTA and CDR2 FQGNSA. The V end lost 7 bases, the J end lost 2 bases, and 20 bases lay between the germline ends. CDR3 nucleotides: TGTGCCAGCACCTACCCCGGGAAACCAGGTAACACTGAAGCTTTCTTT. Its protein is CASTYPGKPGNTEAFF. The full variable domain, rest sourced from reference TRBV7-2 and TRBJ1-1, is GAGVSQSPSNKVTEKGKDVELRCDPISGHTALYWYRQSLGQGLEFLIYFQGNSAPDKSGLPSDRFSAERTGGSVSTLTIQRTQQEDSAVYLCASTYPGKPGNTEAFFGQGTRLTVV.

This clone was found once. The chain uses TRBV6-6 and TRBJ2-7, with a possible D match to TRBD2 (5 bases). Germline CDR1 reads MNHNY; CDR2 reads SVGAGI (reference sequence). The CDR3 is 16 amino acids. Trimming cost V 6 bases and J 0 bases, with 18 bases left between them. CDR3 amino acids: CASSPGRSVSSYEQYF. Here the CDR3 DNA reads TGTGCCAGCAGCCCAGGCCGTAGCGTTAGCTCCTACGAGCAGTACTTC.

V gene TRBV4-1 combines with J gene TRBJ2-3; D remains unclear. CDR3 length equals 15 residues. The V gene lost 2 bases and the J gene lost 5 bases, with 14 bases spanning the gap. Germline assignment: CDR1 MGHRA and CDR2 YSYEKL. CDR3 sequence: CASSQLVGVKDTQYF. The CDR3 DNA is TGCGCCAGCAGCCAACTTGTAGGAGTCAAAGATACGCAGTATTTT.

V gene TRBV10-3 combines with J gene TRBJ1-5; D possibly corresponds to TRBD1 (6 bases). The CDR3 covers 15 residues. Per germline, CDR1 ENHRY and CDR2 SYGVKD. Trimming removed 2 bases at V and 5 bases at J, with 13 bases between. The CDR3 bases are TGTGCCATCAGTGAGGGGGGGGCGCGGGATCAGCCCCAGCATTTT. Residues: CAISEGGARDQPQHF.